Following are 20 T cell receptor beta chains from one sample sequenced in a study of CD8+CD57+ T cells in acquired aplastic anemia. Patients included in sequencing had previously demonstrated CD8+CD57+ cell expansion by flow cytometry. Profiles of TCR beta VDJ and CDR3 were generated from a genomic DNA template. Using its own MiXCR run on the reads, TCRdb lists one record per CDR3 protein. The sample yields about 250,000 distinct CDR3 sequences, 40% to 50% seen once. Sequencing input: sorted CD4+, CD8+, or CD8+CD57+ T cells (not recorded which) from PBMCs. All receptors come from a human donor with aplastic anemia.

The table lists this clonotype with many counts. The genes are TRBV6-5 and TRBJ1-2; the match to TRBD1 covers 7 bases. The CDR3 spans 13 residues. CDR1 and CDR2 from the germline V gene are MNHEY and SVGAGI. Germline trimming cut 2 bases from V and 6 bases from J; bases unmatched to any gene: 3. In DNA form, the CDR3 reads TGTGCCAGCAGTTACCTAGACAGGGATGGCTACACCTTC. This gives the protein CASSYLDRDGYTF.

This clonotype appeared many times. The chain employs TRBV7-9 and TRBJ1-2; D may be TRBD1 (5 bases). Germline assignment: CDR1 SEHNR and CDR2 FQNEAQ (reference sequence). V lost 1 base and J 1 base, leaving 10 bases between the germline ends. CDR3 length: 15 amino acids. CDR3 in amino acids: CASSLVGRVNYGYTF. The CDR3 DNA reads TGTGCCAGCAGCTTAGTTGGCAGGGTTAACTATGGCTACACCTTC.

This clonotype was recorded at least ten times. The genes are TRBV5-6 and TRBJ1-1; D remains ambiguous. Germline CDR1 reads SGHDT; CDR2 reads YYEEEE. Trimming took off 2 bases at V and 5 bases at J, with 7 bases between the two ends. CDR3 length equals 12 residues. Here the CDR3 reads CASSFGRTEAFF. CDR3 coding DNA: TGTGCCAGCAGCTTCGGCCGTACTGAAGCTTTCTTT.

This clonotype showed up many times. The V and J genes are TRBV19 and TRBJ2-7, with D perhaps matching TRBD1 (6 bases). Per the germline V gene, CDR1 is LNHDA and CDR2 is SQIVND (reference sequence). Trimming pared 6 bases from V and 3 bases from J, leaving 21 bases between. The CDR3 is 16 residues long. The CDR3 spells CASSKTREQGIYEQYF. The CDR3 coding sequence is TGTGCCAGTAGCAAGACCAGAGAACAGGGCATCTACGAGCAGTACTTC.

This clonotype was counted ten times or more. V gene TRBV19 combines with J gene TRBJ1-6, with TRBD1 matching over 8 bases. Germline V gene data show CDR1 as LNHDA and CDR2 as SQIVND (reference sequence). The CDR3 is 15 residues long. The junction had 2 bases not matched to a gene; V was cut back by 1 base and J by 6 bases. The CDR3 nucleotides are TGTGCCAGTAGTATAGGGACAGGGTCTAATTCACCCCTCCACTTT. It yields the protein CASSIGTGSNSPLHF.

This chain uses TRBV6-5 with TRBJ2-7; unclear D gene. Germline V gene data show CDR1 as MNHEY and CDR2 as SVGAGI. CDR3 length equals 16 residues. Trimming took off 6 bases at V and 1 base at J, with 19 bases between the two ends. This CDR3 is CASSPSGQYYSYEQYF. CDR3 sequence (DNA): TGTGCCAGCAGCCCGAGTGGGCAGTACTATTCCTACGAGCAGTACTTC.

In its sample, this clonotype was seen many times. The chain links TRBV20-1 to TRBJ2-1, with a possible D match to TRBD2 (5 bases). The CDR3 spans 14 residues. Germline V gene data show CDR1 as DFQATT and CDR2 as SNEGSKA (reference sequence). The V end lost 1 base, the J end lost 4 bases, and 11 bases lay between the germline ends. The CDR3 DNA reads as TGCAGTGCTAGAGGACCGGGGATTTACAATGAGCAGTTCTTC. This encodes CSARGPGIYNEQFF.

The chain combines TRBV19 with TRBJ2-5; 10 bases map to TRBD1. This CDR3 is 16 amino acids long. Germline V gives CDR1 LNHDA, CDR2 SQIVND (reference sequence). V lost 1 base to trimming and J lost 4 bases; unmatched junction nucleotides: 6. CDR3 sequence reads: CASSIGQGALIETQYF. DNA for the CDR3: TGTGCCAGTAGTATAGGACAGGGGGCGCTAATAGAGACCCAGTACTTC.

This clonotype was counted many times. The V call is TRBV12-3 or TRBV12-4, the J call TRBJ2-7, with no clear D. This CDR3 comprises 12 residues. Trimming removed 6 bases at V and 5 bases at J, with 11 bases between. This CDR3 reads CASSPLPNEQYF. In DNA, the CDR3 is TGTGCCAGCAGCCCCCTCCCTAACGAGCAGTACTTC.

The V and J genes are TRBV7-9 and TRBJ2-3; no firm D call. Per the germline V gene, CDR1 is SEHNR and CDR2 is FQNEAQ (reference sequence). Between the trimmed V and J ends, which lost 5 bases and 6 bases, there was a span of 18 bases. The CDR3 extends over 15 amino acids. CDR3 region: CASSVGRTPADTQYF. The CDR3 DNA reads as TGTGCCAGCAGCGTAGGCAGGACCCCCGCGGATACGCAGTATTTT.

This clonotype was seen a few times. With a much larger clone just one base away, this may be a read error. This chain connects TRBV19 to TRBJ1-2; D unclear. The CDR3 runs to 16 residues. Germline-derived CDR1 and CDR2 are LNHDA and SQIVND (reference sequence). The V and J ends lost 5 bases and 1 base respectively, with 17 bases between them. CDR3 nucleotide sequence: TGTGCCAGTAGTGGAGTCTGGCAGAATTTTAACTATGGCTACACCTTC. Translation: CASSGVWQNFNYGYTF.

This clonotype is a singleton in its sample. Without the conserved terminal phenylalanine or tryptophan, this CDR3 likely stems from a read error. Because the CDR3's place on the DNA is in doubt, the DNA is left out and the CDR3 is given as listed by TCRdb. This chain uses TRBV7-3 with TRBJ2-6. The germline CDR1 and CDR2 sequences are SGHTA and FQGTGA. The CDR3 is 8 residues long, counting both termini. CDR3 sequence reads: CASSLTFQ.

A remark on this clonotype: A much larger clone sits a single nucleotide away, making a read error possible. The J gene is TRBJ2-7, the V gene TRBV3-1; D not resolved. CDR1 and CDR2 from the germline V gene are LGHDT and YNNKEL (reference sequence). The CDR3 loop spans 10 amino acids. The DNA for the CDR3 is TGTACCAGTCTGTCCTACGAGCAGTACTTC. This translates into CTSLSYEQYF.

In this sample, this clonotype turned up many times. The chain joins TRBV28 to TRBJ1-2; tentative D call: TRBD1 (5 bases). CDR1 is MDHEN, CDR2 SYDVKM, per germline. The CDR3 has 13 amino acids. Trimming left V 5 bases short and J 4 bases short, with 11 bases between. CDR3 residues: CASSLQDIYGYTF. The CDR3 bases are TGTGCCAGCAGTCTACAGGACATCTATGGCTACACCTTC.

There are many counts of this clonotype. The chain links TRBV11-2 to TRBJ2-7; a possible D gene is TRBD2 (5 bases). This CDR3 is built from 15 residues. Looked up from germline, CDR1 is SGHAT and CDR2 is FQNNGV. V gave up 5 bases and J gave up 2 bases, with 16 bases separating them. DNA of the CDR3: TGTGCCAGCAGCCCTAACGGACTGGAAACCTACGAGCAGTACTTC. Its protein product is CASSPNGLETYEQYF.

Points on this clonotype: An end of the junction does not agree with germline; a read error may underlie this. The V call is TRBV20-1, the J call TRBJ2-1; 11 nucleotides line up with TRBD2. This CDR3 contains 17 residues. CDR1 and CDR2 (germline): DFQATT, SNEGSKA (reference sequence). The CDR3 is CSAPVSLAGVNSNGQFF. In DNA, the CDR3 is TGCAGTGCCCCCGTGTCACTAGCGGGAGTCAATTCAAATGGGCAGTTCTTC.

This rearrangement joins TRBV11-1 to TRBJ2-3; TRBD2 matches 11 bases. With V trimmed by 5 bases and J by 2 bases, 3 bases remained unmatched. The germline CDR1 and CDR2 sequences are SGHAT and FQDESV (reference sequence). The CDR3 spans 15 residues. The CDR3 loop reads CASSLGLADTDTQYF. CDR3 in DNA: TGTGCCAGCAGCCTGGGACTAGCGGACACAGATACGCAGTATTTT.

This clonotype was recorded a few times. A read error is possible here, since a much larger clone lies one base away. V usage is TRBV20-1 and J usage is TRBJ2-1; 7 nucleotides agree with TRBD2. This CDR3 spans 14 amino acids. In germline, CDR1 is DFQATT, CDR2 SNEGSKA (reference sequence). J lost 5 bases, V lost 7 bases, and 11 bases had no gene match. CDR3 nucleotides: TGCAGTGTTAGGGACTACCAAGGGCACAATGAGCAGTTCTTC. It codes for CSVRDYQGHNEQFF.

This clonotype was detected many times. The rearrangement uses TRBV10-3 and TRBJ2-6; D may be TRBD1 or TRBD2 (6 bases each). This CDR3 has 16 residues. In germline, CDR1 is ENHRY, CDR2 SYGVKD. V dropped 0 bases and J dropped 2 bases, with 8 bases sitting between them. CDR3 sequence: CAISESRGAGANVLTF. The CDR3 DNA follows: TGTGCCATCAGTGAGTCGAGGGGGGCTGGGGCCAACGTCCTGACTTTC.

This clonotype has ten or more counts. The chain links TRBV7-9 to TRBJ2-7; 8 bases line up with TRBD2. The CDR3 runs to 15 residues. The trim removed 4 bases at V and 2 bases at J, leaving 7 bases unmatched. Germline values: CDR1 SEHNR, CDR2 FQNEAQ (reference sequence). The CDR3 region is CASSSPRAGAYEQYF. The CDR3 DNA sequence: TGTGCCAGCAGCTCTCCCCGAGCGGGGGCCTACGAGCAGTACTTC.